Listed below are T cell receptor beta chains from one sample, sequenced in a study of cytomegalovirus exposure and HLA in healthy donors. Sequenced by immunoSEQ multiplex PCR; TCRdb stores in-frame clones only, minus some. Among 60,000 to 90,000 clones listed, 65% to 70% were seen once. What was sequenced was PBMCs. These receptors all come from a man aged 35 to 55 in good health and CMV-seropositive. The CDR3 runs from the conserved cysteine through the conserved F or W. D genes are given only for firm matches. Only part of the rows carry a size: once, few, many, or a class if the clone is expanded.

CDR3aa	CDR3nt	v_gene	j_gene	d_gene	abundance
CASSYGGNEQFF	TGTGCCAGCAGTTACGGCGGCAATGAGCAGTTCTTC	TRBV6-5	TRBJ2-1	-	-
CAWKLGRGGEKLFF	TGTGCCTGGAAACTGGGCAGGGGTGGAGAAAAACTGTTTTTT	TRBV30	TRBJ1-4	-	few
CASSRPGVGEKLFF	TGTGCCAGCAGCCGGCCGGGGGTAGGAGAAAAACTGTTTTTT	TRBV5-6	TRBJ1-4	-	-
CASISFRPGEAFF	TGTGCCAGCATAAGTTTCAGGCCGGGGGAAGCTTTCTTT	TRBV2	TRBJ1-1	-	-
CASSVVGGGGTEAFF	TGTGCCAGCAGCGTAGTCGGGGGAGGCGGCACTGAAGCTTTCTTT	TRBV9	TRBJ1-1	-	-
CASSLKGSETQYF	TGTGCCAGCAGTTTAAAGGGGTCGGAGACCCAGTACTTC	TRBV28	TRBJ2-5	-	few
CASSEGLAGFTYEQYF	TGTGCCAGCAGTGAGGGACTAGCGGGGTTTACCTACGAGCAGTACTTC	TRBV2	TRBJ2-7	TRBD2	-
CASSWDRSQETQYF	TGCGCCAGCAGCTGGGACAGATCGCAAGAGACCCAGTACTTC	TRBV5-1	TRBJ2-5	TRBD1	-
CAIRPQGASEKLFF	TGTGCCATCAGGCCGCAGGGGGCGAGTGAAAAACTGTTTTTT	TRBV10-3	TRBJ1-4	TRBD1	-
CASSQTDRVSEKLFF	TGCGCCAGCAGCCAAACGGACAGGGTTAGTGAAAAACTGTTTTTT	TRBV4-1	TRBJ1-4	TRBD1	few
CASSEVAQETQYF	TGTGCCAGCAGTGAAGTTGCGCAAGAGACCCAGTACTTC	TRBV2	TRBJ2-5	-	-
CASSLEDNSGNTIYF	TGTGCCAGCAGCTTAGAGGACAACTCTGGAAACACCATATATTTT	TRBV7-6	TRBJ1-3	-	-
CASSVDGGPLGTQYF	TGTGCCAGCAGCGTAGACGGCGGGCCCCTGGGGACCCAGTACTTC	TRBV9	TRBJ2-5	-	once
CASRPDLAYEQYF	TGTGCCAGCAGGCCGGACTTGGCTTACGAGCAGTACTTC	TRBV6-1	TRBJ2-7	-	once
CASSRSGSTDTQYF	TGTGCCAGCAGCCGTAGCGGAAGCACAGATACGCAGTATTTT	TRBV7-9	TRBJ2-3	-	-
CAISKGLAGGLVTDTQYF	TGTGCCATCAGTAAGGGGCTAGCGGGGGGGCTAGTCACAGATACGCAGTATTTT	TRBV10-3	TRBJ2-3	TRBD2	-
CASKGQGAGNTIYF	TGTGCCAGCAAGGGACAGGGGGCTGGAAACACCATATATTTT	TRBV6-1	TRBJ1-3	TRBD1	-
CASTGGAFNSPLHF	TGTGCCAGCACCGGGGGGGCCTTCAATTCACCCCTCCACTTT	TRBV6-5	TRBJ1-6	-	-
CASSEPSGVTDTQYF	TGTGCCAGCAGTGAGCCTAGCGGGGTCACAGATACGCAGTATTTT	TRBV6-1	TRBJ2-3	TRBD2	-
CASSLGGLAMVNEQFF	TGCGCCAGCAGCTTGGGGGGACTAGCGATGGTCAATGAGCAGTTCTTC	TRBV5-1	TRBJ2-1	TRBD2	-
CASRRQVLTNEKLFF	TGCGCCAGCAGGCGACAGGTTCTAACTAATGAAAAACTGTTTTTT	TRBV5-1	TRBJ1-4	-	-
CASSIAGQETQYF	TGTGCCAGTAGTATTGCAGGGCAAGAGACCCAGTACTTC	TRBV19	TRBJ2-5	-	-
CASSQYTGPTEAFF	TGTGCCAGCAGCCAATATACAGGTCCCACTGAAGCTTTCTTT	TRBV4-2	TRBJ1-1	-	few
CASSSPGYQGYTF	TGCGCCAGCAGCTCCCCAGGGTACCAAGGCTACACCTTC	TRBV5-1	TRBJ1-2	-	-
CASAGGRLKETQYF	TGTGCCAGCGCGGGAGGCCGTCTCAAAGAGACCCAGTACTTC	TRBV28	TRBJ2-5	TRBD2	-
CASSSWGERKNIQYF	TGTGCCAGCAGTTCGTGGGGGGAGCGCAAAAACATTCAGTACTTC	TRBV6-5	TRBJ2-4	-	-
CASSQFGDTYEKLFF	TGTGCCAGCAGCCAATTTGGGGACACCTATGAAAAACTGTTTTTT	TRBV16	TRBJ1-4	-	-
CASTAGTGINQPQHF	TGTGCCAGCACGGCTGGGACAGGGATAAATCAGCCCCAGCATTTT	TRBV2	TRBJ1-5	TRBD1	once
CASSAAQGYEQYF	TGTGCCAGCAGCGCAGCCCAGGGCTACGAGCAGTACTTC	TRBV9	TRBJ2-7	-	-
CASSLQGGNTEAFF	TGTGCCAGCAGTTTACAAGGGGGAAACACTGAAGCTTTCTTT	TRBV27	TRBJ1-1	-	-
CASSSQPGESLFF	TGTGCCAGCAGCTCCCAACCGGGAGAAAGTCTTTTCTTT	TRBV7-2	TRBJ1-1	-	-
CASSLRGGMWNEQFF	TGTGCCAGCAGCTTGAGAGGTGGTATGTGGAATGAGCAGTTCTTC	TRBV5-6	TRBJ2-1	-	-
CASSFQGLNTEAFF	TGTGCCAGTAGTTTCCAGGGATTGAACACTGAAGCTTTCTTT	TRBV19	TRBJ1-1	-	few
CASSRGGTGAEQYF	TGCGCCAGCAGCCGCGGGGGGACGGGAGCCGAGCAGTACTTC	TRBV5-1	TRBJ2-7	TRBD2	few
CASSLGREGTYEQYF	TGTGCCAGCAGCTTAGGCAGGGAAGGGACCTACGAGCAGTACTTC	TRBV11-3	TRBJ2-7	-	-
CASSLISQKLFF	TGTGCCAGCAGTTTAATCTCCCAAAAACTGTTTTTT	TRBV28	TRBJ1-4	-	-
CASSPGSGTGGRGNQPQHF	TGTGCCAGCTCACCAGGTTCCGGGACAGGGGGCCGAGGCAATCAGCCCCAGCATTTT	TRBV18	TRBJ1-5	TRBD1	-
CAWSLYTGNTEAFF	TGTGCCTGGAGTCTATACACAGGGAACACTGAAGCTTTCTTT	TRBV30	TRBJ1-1	-	-
CASMNSPQETQYF	TGTGCCAGCATGAACAGCCCCCAAGAGACCCAGTACTTC	TRBV2	TRBJ2-5	-	-
CASRPTGNRDNEQFF	TGTGCCAGCAGACCGACAGGGAATCGGGACAATGAGCAGTTCTTC	TRBV6-5	TRBJ2-1	TRBD1	-
CASSVVTNYGYTF	TGTGCCAGCAGCGTAGTAACTAACTATGGCTACACCTTC	TRBV9	TRBJ1-2	-	once
CAWSVDGGVSEKLFF	TGTGCCTGGAGTGTGGACGGGGGTGTGAGTGAAAAACTGTTTTTT	TRBV30	TRBJ1-4	-	-
CASSLGMEGSQPQHF	TGTGCCAGCAGCTTGGGGATGGAGGGCAGTCAGCCCCAGCATTTT	TRBV5-6	TRBJ1-5	-	-
CASKKERGNQPQHF	TGTGCCAGCAAGAAGGAGAGGGGCAATCAGCCCCAGCATTTT	TRBV6-5	TRBJ1-5	-	few
CASSPYRGPYGYTF	TGTGCCAGCAGCCCTTACAGGGGCCCCTATGGCTACACCTTC	TRBV7-9	TRBJ1-2	TRBD1	few
CASSFSAGARDEAFF	TGTGCCAGCTCATTCTCAGCGGGGGCCCGAGATGAAGCTTTCTTT	TRBV18	TRBJ1-1	-	-
CASSESWRQASTDTQYF	TGCGCCAGCAGTGAGTCCTGGAGGCAGGCGTCGACAGATACGCAGTATTTT	TRBV10-1	TRBJ2-3	-	few
CASSLGVNTDTQYF	TGTGCCAGCAGCTTGGGAGTTAACACAGATACGCAGTATTTT	TRBV5-4	TRBJ2-3	-	-
CASSAPGEKILFF	TGTGCCAGCAGTGCGCCCGGGGAAAAAATCCTGTTTTTT	TRBV28	TRBJ1-4	-	-
CASSPRGGAHTLMNTEAFF	TGTGCCAGCTCACCACGGGGTGGGGCTCACACCCTTATGAACACTGAAGCTTTCTTT	TRBV18	TRBJ1-1	-	few
CASIEGREQYF	TGTGCCAGCATTGAGGGGCGAGAGCAGTACTTC	TRBV2	TRBJ2-7	-	-
CASSLNSGSSYNEQFF	TGCGCCAGCAGCTTGAATAGCGGGAGCTCCTACAATGAGCAGTTCTTC	TRBV5-1	TRBJ2-1	TRBD2	-
CASSRDSLGAEAFF	TGTGCCAGCAGCAGGGACTCCCTGGGGGCTGAAGCTTTCTTT	TRBV7-9	TRBJ1-1	-	-
CASSLQGNTEAFF	TGTGCCAGCAGCTTACAGGGGAACACTGAAGCTTTCTTT	TRBV7-2	TRBJ1-1	-	few
CASSPTRGMNTEAFF	TGTGCCAGCAGCCCCACCCGCGGAATGAACACTGAAGCTTTCTTT	TRBV7-2	TRBJ1-1	-	few
CASSHASNQPQHF	TGTGCCAGCAGCCACGCGAGCAATCAGCCCCAGCATTTT	TRBV11-1	TRBJ1-5	-	-
CASSEGGQGYGYTF	TGTGCCAGCAGTGAGGGAGGACAGGGCTATGGCTACACCTTC	TRBV2	TRBJ1-2	TRBD1	-